The rows below give T cell receptor beta chains drawn from one sample of a study of cytomegalovirus exposure and HLA in healthy donors. Method: immunoSEQ multiplex PCR; TCRdb's copy keeps in-frame clones and lacks some. This sample has about 150,000 clones; around four fifths occur once, and the top ten carry about 1.5%. Specimen: PBMCs. These receptors all stem from a man aged 35-49 years in good health and CMV-seronegative. CDR3s include the opening cysteine and the closing phenylalanine or tryptophan.

j_gene | v_gene | CDR3aa
TRBJ1-4 | TRBV4-1 | CASSEQGSNEKLFF
TRBJ2-4 | TRBV6-1 | CASSELVGHRENIQYF
TRBJ2-1 | TRBV4-2 | CASSRRLAGSEGYNEQFF
TRBJ2-6 | TRBV29-1 | CSVTGIPGANVLTF
TRBJ2-2 | TRBV18 | CASSPFTSGSNTGELFF
TRBJ1-5 | TRBV27 | CASSLSLNQPQHF
TRBJ2-7 | TRBV15 | CATSKDRESYEQYF
TRBJ2-5 | TRBV7-6 | CASSPDQLAETQYF
TRBJ2-2 | TRBV28 | CASSLFNGGLFF
TRBJ2-7 | TRBV7-2 | CASSSLTSGHSYEQYF
TRBJ2-1 | TRBV7-2 | CATKGLAGGSSYNEQFF
TRBJ1-4 | TRBV2 | CASSNDRTNEKLFF
TRBJ2-1 | TRBV7-9 | CASSPRGVAGDYNEQFF
TRBJ2-2 | TRBV6-5 | CASSYRQAGGELFF
TRBJ2-7 | TRBV7-3 | CASSLMGGSPSYEQYF
TRBJ2-5 | TRBV15 | CATSRSQTEQETQYF
TRBJ2-2 | TRBV5-1 | CASSPSLAVNTGELFF
TRBJ2-7 | TRBV19 | CASSVTGSSYEQYF
TRBJ1-5 | TRBV5-6 | CASSSSGGAVQPQHF
TRBJ2-7 | TRBV2 | CASKGGLALTYEQYF